Listed below are T cell receptor beta chains from one sample, sequenced in a study of T cells in narcolepsy. The protocol was immunoSEQ multiplex PCR, while the TCRdb copy is restricted to in-frame clones and leaves out a portion. The sample contains about 34,000 clones, around 84% of which appear only once. Sequenced sample: memory (CD45RA-) CD4+ T cells from blood. The receptors stem from a human donor in good health. Each CDR3 is given with its conserved first and last residue. A D gene is named only where the DNA matches it firmly. Not every row has a clone size; where given, it reads once, few, many or a size class.

CDR3aa | CDR3nt | d_gene | j_gene | v_gene | len | abundance
CASSLETGPTNEKLFF | TGTGCCAGCAGCTTAGAAACAGGCCCTACAAATGAAAAACTGTTTTTT | . | TRBJ1-4 | TRBV7-9 | 16 | .
CASSTVGGNQPQHF | TGTGCCAGTAGTACGGTAGGGGGGAATCAGCCCCAGCATTTT | . | TRBJ1-5 | TRBV19 | 14 | few
CASSVGAYEQFF | TGTGCCAGCAGCGTAGGGGCATATGAGCAGTTCTTC | . | TRBJ2-1 | TRBV9 | 12 | once
CASSETGTFTGELFF | TGTGCCAGTAGTGAGACAGGGACCTTCACCGGGGAGCTGTTTTTT | TRBD1 | TRBJ2-2 | TRBV19 | 15 | .
CASTEREGVDTQYF | TGTGCCAGTACTGAGCGGGAGGGGGTAGATACGCAGTATTTT | TRBD2 | TRBJ2-3 | TRBV19 | 14 | .
CASSIFQELNQPQHF | TGTGCCAGCTCAATTTTCCAGGAGCTAAATCAGCCCCAGCATTTT | . | TRBJ1-5 | TRBV18 | 15 | .
CATIAGGSFYEQYF | TGTGCCACCATAGCGGGGGGATCATTCTACGAGCAGTACTTC | TRBD2 | TRBJ2-7 | TRBV6-1 | 14 | .
CASRRQGPLNEQFF | TGCGCCAGCCGCAGACAGGGGCCTCTCAATGAGCAGTTCTTC | TRBD1 | TRBJ2-1 | TRBV5-1 | 14 | .
CASSFGSTRGEQYF | TGCGCCAGCAGCTTCGGCAGCACTCGTGGCGAGCAGTACTTC | . | TRBJ2-7 | TRBV5-1 | 14 | .
CASSARVNTGELFF | TGTGCCAGCAGCGCCCGAGTTAATACCGGGGAGCTGTTTTTT | . | TRBJ2-2 | TRBV9 | 14 | .
CASSGTGFQAGNTIYF | TGTGCCAGCAGTGGGACAGGGTTCCAGGCTGGAAACACCATATATTTT | TRBD1 | TRBJ1-3 | TRBV6-1 | 16 | .
CASSLAGGSEKLFF | TGCGCCAGCAGCTTAGCCGGAGGGTCCGAAAAACTGTTTTTT | . | TRBJ1-4 | TRBV5-1 | 14 | few
CASKVGHEQFF | TGTGCCAGCAAGGTAGGGCATGAGCAGTTCTTC | . | TRBJ2-1 | TRBV6-5 | 11 | .
CASSSQASAGEQFF | TGTGCCAGCAGCTCTCAGGCTAGTGCGGGTGAGCAGTTCTTC | . | TRBJ2-1 | TRBV5-4 | 14 | .
CASSDRDRVSPLHF | TGTGCCAGCAGTGATAGGGACAGGGTTTCACCCCTCCACTTT | TRBD1 | TRBJ1-6 | TRBV2 | 14 | .
CASSPQGYGYTF | TGTGCCAGCTCCCCCCAGGGCTATGGCTACACCTTC | . | TRBJ1-2 | TRBV25-1 | 12 | .
CASSLVASGGLNEQFF | TGCGCCAGCAGCTTGGTGGCTAGCGGGGGTCTAAATGAGCAGTTCTTC | TRBD2 | TRBJ2-1 | TRBV5-1 | 16 | .
CASSLDQGHLYEQYF | TGTGCCAGCAGCTTAGATCAGGGGCATCTCTACGAGCAGTACTTC | . | TRBJ2-7 | TRBV11-3 | 15 | .
CASSDSRDYGYTF | TGTGCCAGCAGCGATTCCAGGGACTATGGCTACACCTTC | . | TRBJ1-2 | TRBV7-9 | 13 | .
CASSYSPGGEKLFF | TGTGCCAGCAGTTACTCACCCGGGGGTGAAAAACTGTTTTTT | . | TRBJ1-4 | TRBV6-5 | 14 | once
CASSEPQYRTGPLSYNEQFF | TGCGCCAGCAGTGAGCCACAGTACCGGACAGGCCCCCTCTCCTACAATGAGCAGTTCTTC | TRBD1 | TRBJ2-1 | TRBV10-1 | 20 | hyperexpanded
CASSLEQTTSGTEAFF | TGTGCCAGCAGCTTAGAGCAAACGACGTCGGGGACTGAAGCTTTCTTT | . | TRBJ1-1 | TRBV7-8 | 16 | few
CASTGSGGGRWTEAFF | TGTGCCAGTACTGGTTCCGGGGGCGGAAGGTGGACTGAAGCTTTCTTT | . | TRBJ1-1 | TRBV19 | 16 | .
CASREQVGVNTIYF | TGTGCCAGCAGGGAACAGGTTGGAGTGAACACCATATATTTT | . | TRBJ1-3 | TRBV6-5 | 14 | .
CASSTGTSGRSYGYTF | TGTGCCAGCTCAACAGGGACATCCGGCAGGAGCTATGGCTACACCTTC | . | TRBJ1-2 | TRBV18 | 16 | .
CASSFTSGNTQYF | TGTGCCAGCAGTTTCACTAGCGGGAATACGCAGTATTTT | TRBD2 | TRBJ2-3 | TRBV27 | 13 | .
CASSQRGGTYNSPLHF | TGTGCCAGCAGCCAGCGAGGGGGAACCTATAATTCACCCCTCCACTTT | . | TRBJ1-6 | TRBV5-4 | 16 | .
CASSVAVGMRTGELFF | TGTGCCAGCAGCGTAGCGGTGGGAATGAGGACCGGGGAGCTGTTTTTT | . | TRBJ2-2 | TRBV9 | 16 | .
CASSGSDGEQFF | TGTGCCAGCAGTGGATCAGACGGTGAGCAGTTCTTC | . | TRBJ2-1 | TRBV6-1 | 12 | .
CASSLLPPGQGTYGYTF | TGTGCCAGCAGTTTACTCCCCCCGGGACAGGGTACCTATGGCTACACCTTC | TRBD1 | TRBJ1-2 | TRBV27 | 17 | .
CASMRDRVISRAFF | TGTGCCAGCATGCGGGACAGGGTTATTTCGCGGGCTTTCTTT | TRBD1 | TRBJ1-1 | TRBV6-1 | 14 | .
CASSYFPNQPQHF | TGTGCCAGCAGTTACTTTCCTAATCAGCCCCAGCATTTT | . | TRBJ1-5 | TRBV6-5 | 13 | .
CASSPNTISNQPQHF | TGTGCCAGCAGCCCCAACACCATTAGCAATCAGCCCCAGCATTTT | . | TRBJ1-5 | TRBV6-5 | 15 | .
CASSWGLQYNEQFF | TGTGCCAGCAGCTGGGGACTCCAATACAATGAGCAGTTCTTC | . | TRBJ2-1 | TRBV11-3 | 14 | .
CASGPGPDTEAFF | TGTGCCAGCGGTCCAGGGCCCGACACTGAAGCTTTCTTT | . | TRBJ1-1 | TRBV7-3 | 13 | few
CASSLGTGGLDEQYF | TGTGCCAGCAGCTTAGGGACAGGGGGCCTCGACGAGCAGTACTTC | TRBD1 | TRBJ2-7 | TRBV7-3 | 15 | .
CASSPSGTSQYF | TGTGCCAGCAGCCCCTCCGGGACTAGTCAGTATTTT | TRBD2 | TRBJ2-3 | TRBV7-2 | 12 | .